The clone carrying this TCR beta chain was seen a single time. The data belong to a study of blood T cell repertoires in COVID-19. The overall study: T cells, B-cell-depleted T cells, or PBMCs provided the cDNA or gDNA that served as material.

In the authors' workflow: Using reference gene primer amplification, nucleated cell counts were estimated. Here immunoSEQ multiplex PCR was the method, and the copy in TCRdb shows in-frame clones only, minus some. The V and J calls and clone size are taken from that table; D and trimming were inferred from the DNA. Among more than 150,000 clones, roughly three quarters were seen once, and the ten largest hold roughly 17%. The CDR3 length is 15 residues. Germline CDR1 LGHDT, CDR2 YNNKEL (reference sequence). Trimming at V came to 4 bases and at J to 2 bases, leaving 8 bases not matched to a gene. Sequencing was performed on peripheral blood. V is TRBV3-1 (or the pseudogene TRBV3-2) and J is TRBJ2-7, with 7 bases that match TRBD1. The TCR was taken from a man in his 60s with active or convalescent COVID-19. CDR3 DNA sequence: TGTGCCAGCAGCCCCTATCGGGACAGTACCTACGAGCAGTACTTC. Its translation is CASSPYRDSTYEQYF.